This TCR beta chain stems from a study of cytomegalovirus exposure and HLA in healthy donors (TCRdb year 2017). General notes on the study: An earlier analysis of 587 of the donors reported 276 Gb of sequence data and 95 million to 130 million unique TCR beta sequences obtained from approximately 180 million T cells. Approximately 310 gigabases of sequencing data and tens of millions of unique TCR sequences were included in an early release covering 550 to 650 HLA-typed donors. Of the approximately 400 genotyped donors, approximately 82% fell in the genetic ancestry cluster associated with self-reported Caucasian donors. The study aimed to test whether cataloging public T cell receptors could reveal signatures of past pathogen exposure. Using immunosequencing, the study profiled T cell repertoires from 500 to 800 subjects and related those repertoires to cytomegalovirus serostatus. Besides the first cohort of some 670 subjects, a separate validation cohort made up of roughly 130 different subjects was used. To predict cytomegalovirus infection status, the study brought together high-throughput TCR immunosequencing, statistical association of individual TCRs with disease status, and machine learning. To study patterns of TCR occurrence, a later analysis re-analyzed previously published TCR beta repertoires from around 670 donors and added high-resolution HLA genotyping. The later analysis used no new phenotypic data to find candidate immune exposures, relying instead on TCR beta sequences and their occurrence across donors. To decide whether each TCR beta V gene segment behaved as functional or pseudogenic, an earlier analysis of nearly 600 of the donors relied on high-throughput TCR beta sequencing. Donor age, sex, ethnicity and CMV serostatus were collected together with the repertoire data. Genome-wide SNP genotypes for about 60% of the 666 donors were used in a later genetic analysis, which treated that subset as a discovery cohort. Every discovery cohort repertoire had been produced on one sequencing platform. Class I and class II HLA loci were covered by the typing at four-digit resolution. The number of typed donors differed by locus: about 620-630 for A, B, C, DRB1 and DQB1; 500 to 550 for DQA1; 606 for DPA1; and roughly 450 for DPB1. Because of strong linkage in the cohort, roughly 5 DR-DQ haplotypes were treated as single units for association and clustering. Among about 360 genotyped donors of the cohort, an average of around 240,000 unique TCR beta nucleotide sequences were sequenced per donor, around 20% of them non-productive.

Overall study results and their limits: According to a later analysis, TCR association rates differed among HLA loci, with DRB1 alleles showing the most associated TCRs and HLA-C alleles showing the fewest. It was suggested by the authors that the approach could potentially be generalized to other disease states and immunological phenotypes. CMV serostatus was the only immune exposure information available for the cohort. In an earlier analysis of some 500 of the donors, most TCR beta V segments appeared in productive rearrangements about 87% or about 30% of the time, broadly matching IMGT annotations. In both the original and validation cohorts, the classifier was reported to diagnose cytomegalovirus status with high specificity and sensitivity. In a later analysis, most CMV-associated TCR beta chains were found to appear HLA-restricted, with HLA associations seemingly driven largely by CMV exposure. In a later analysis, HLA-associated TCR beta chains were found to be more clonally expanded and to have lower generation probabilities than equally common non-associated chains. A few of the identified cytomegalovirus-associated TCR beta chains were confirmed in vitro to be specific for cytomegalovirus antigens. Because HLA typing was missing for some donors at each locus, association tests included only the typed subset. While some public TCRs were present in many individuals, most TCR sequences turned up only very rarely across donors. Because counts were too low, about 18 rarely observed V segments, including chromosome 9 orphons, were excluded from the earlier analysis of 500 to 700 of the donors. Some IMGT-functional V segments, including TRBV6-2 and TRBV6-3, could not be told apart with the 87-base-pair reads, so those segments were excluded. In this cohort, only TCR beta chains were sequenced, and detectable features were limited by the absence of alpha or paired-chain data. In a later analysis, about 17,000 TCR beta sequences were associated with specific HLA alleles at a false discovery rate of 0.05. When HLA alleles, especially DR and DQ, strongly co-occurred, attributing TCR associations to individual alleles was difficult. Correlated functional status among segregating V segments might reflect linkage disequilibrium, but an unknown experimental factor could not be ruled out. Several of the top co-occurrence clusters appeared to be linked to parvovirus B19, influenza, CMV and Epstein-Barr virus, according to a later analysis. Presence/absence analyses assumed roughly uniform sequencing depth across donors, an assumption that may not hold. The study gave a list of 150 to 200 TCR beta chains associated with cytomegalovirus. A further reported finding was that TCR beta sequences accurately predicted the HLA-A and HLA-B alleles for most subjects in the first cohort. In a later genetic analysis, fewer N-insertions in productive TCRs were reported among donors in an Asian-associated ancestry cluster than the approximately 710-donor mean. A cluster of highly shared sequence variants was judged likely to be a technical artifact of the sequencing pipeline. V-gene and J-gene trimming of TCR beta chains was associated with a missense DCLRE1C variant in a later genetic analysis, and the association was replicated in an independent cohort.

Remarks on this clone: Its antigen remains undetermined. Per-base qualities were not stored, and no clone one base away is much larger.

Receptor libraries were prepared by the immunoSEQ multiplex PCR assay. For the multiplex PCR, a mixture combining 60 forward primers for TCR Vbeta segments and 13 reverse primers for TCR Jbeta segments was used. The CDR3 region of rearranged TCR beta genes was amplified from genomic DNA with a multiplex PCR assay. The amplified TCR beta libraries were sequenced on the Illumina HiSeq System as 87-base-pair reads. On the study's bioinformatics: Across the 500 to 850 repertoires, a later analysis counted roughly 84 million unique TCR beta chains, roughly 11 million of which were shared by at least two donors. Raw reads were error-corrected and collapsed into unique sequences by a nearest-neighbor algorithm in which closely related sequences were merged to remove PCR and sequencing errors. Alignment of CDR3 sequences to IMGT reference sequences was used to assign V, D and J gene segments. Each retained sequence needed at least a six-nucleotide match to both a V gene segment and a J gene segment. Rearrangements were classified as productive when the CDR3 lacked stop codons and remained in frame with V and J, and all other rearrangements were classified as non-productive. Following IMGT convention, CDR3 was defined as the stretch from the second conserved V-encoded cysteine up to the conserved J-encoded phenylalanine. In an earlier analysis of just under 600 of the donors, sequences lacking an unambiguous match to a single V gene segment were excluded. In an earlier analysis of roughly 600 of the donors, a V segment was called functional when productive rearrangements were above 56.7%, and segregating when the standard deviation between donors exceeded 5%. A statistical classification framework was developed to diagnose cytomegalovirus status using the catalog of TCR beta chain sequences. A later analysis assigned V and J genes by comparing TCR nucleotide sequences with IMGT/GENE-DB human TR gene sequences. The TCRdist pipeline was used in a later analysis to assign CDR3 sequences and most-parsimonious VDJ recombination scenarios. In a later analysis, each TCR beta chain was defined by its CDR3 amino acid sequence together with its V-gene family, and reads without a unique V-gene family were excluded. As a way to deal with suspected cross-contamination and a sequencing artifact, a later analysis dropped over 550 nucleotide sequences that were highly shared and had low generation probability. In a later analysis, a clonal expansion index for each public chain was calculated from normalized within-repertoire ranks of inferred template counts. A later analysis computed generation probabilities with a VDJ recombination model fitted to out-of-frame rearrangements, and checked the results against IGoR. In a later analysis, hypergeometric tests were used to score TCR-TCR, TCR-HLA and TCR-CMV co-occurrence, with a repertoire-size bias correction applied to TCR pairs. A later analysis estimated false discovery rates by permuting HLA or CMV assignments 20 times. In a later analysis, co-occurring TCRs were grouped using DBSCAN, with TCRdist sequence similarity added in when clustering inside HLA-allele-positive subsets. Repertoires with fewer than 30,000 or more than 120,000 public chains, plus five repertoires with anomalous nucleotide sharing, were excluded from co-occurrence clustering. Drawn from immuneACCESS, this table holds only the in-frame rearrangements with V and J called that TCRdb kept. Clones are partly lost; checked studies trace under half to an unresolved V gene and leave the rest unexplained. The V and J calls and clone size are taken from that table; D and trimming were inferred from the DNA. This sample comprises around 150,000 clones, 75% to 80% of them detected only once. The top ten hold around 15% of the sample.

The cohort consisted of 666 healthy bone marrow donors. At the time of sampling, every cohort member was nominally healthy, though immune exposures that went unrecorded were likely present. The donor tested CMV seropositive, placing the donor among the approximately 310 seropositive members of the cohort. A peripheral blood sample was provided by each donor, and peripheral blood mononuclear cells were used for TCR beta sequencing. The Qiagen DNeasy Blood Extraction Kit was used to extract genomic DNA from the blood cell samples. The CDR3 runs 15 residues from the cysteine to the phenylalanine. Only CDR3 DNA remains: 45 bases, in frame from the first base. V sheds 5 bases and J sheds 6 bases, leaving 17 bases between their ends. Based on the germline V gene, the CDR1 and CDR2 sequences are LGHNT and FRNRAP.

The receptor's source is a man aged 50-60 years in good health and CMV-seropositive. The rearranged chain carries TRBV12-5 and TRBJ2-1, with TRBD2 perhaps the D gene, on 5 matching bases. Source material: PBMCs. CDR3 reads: CASGRPGLGSNEQFF. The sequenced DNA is TGTGCTAGTGGTCGACCGGGGTTAGGGAGCAATGAGCAGTTCTTC.